This T cell receptor beta chain was sequenced in a study of cytomegalovirus exposure and HLA in healthy donors. Overall study context: Genetic ancestry analysis placed about 76% of the 400 or so donors that were genotyped in the Caucasian-associated cluster. Study outcomes and limitations: One variant, a missense change in DCLRE1C, was linked in a later analysis to TCR beta V- and J-gene trimming. Generally TCR sequences proved uncommon, though certain public TCRs appeared in numerous donors.

Trimming left V 6 bases short and J 1 base short, with 15 bases between. This CDR3 comprises 15 residues. The germline CDR1 and CDR2 sequences are MDHEN and SYDVKM. It was with 60 Vbeta and 13 Jbeta primers that the PCR ran. In the original analysis: In a later analysis, of 80 million to 90 million unique beta chains, about 10 million appeared in at least two donors. Profiling relied on immunoSEQ multiplex PCR, and the TCRdb table lists in-frame clones only, not all of them. That table gives V, J and clone size, and the DNA gave D and trimming. The sample lists roughly 100,000 clones; less than 80% were seen once. Notes on this clone: Its antigen is not identified.

This receptor was identified in a middle-aged man in good health and CMV-seronegative. The sequenced sample was PBMCs. The chain couples TRBV28 to TRBJ1-1; tentative D call: TRBD1 (5 bases). CDR3 DNA sequence: TGTGCCAGCAGACAAGGTAGACAGACGAACACTGAAGCTTTCTTT. This translates into CASRQGRQTNTEAFF.